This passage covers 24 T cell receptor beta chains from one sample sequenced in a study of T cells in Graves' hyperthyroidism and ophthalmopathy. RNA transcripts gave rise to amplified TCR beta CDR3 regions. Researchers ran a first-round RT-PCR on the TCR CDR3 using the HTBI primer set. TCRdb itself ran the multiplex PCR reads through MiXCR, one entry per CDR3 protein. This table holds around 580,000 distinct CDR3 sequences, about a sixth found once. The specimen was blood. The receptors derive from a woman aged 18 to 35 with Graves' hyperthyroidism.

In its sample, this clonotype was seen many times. The CDR3 reads CATIGSGTGFGEQYF. CDR3 DNA sequence: TGTGCCACCATAGGATCCGGGACAGGATTTGGCGAGCAGTACTTC. This chain connects TRBV28 to TRBJ2-7, with TRBD1 identical over 8 bases. CDR1 MDHEN and CDR2 SYDVKM come from the germline V gene. The trim removed 10 bases at V and 6 bases at J, leaving 17 bases unmatched. CDR3 size: 15 residues.

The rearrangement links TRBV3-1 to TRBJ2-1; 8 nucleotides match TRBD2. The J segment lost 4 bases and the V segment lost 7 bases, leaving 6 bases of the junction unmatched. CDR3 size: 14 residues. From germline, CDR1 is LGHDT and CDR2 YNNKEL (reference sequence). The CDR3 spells CASTASGGYNEQFF. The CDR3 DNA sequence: TGTGCCAGCACCGCGAGCGGGGGATACAATGAGCAGTTCTTC.

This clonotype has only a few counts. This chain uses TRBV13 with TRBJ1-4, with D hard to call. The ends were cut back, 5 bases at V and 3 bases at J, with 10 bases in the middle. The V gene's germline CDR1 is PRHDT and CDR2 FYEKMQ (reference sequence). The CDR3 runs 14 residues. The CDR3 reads CASSQWMANEKLFF. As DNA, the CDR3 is TGTGCCAGCAGCCAATGGATGGCTAATGAAAAACTGTTTTTT.

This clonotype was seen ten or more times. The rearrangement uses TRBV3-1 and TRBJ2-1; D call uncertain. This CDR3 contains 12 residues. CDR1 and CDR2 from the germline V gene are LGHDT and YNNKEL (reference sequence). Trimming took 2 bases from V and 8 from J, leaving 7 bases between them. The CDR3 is CASSQPYDEQFF. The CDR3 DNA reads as TGTGCCAGCAGCCAACCATACGATGAGCAGTTCTTC.

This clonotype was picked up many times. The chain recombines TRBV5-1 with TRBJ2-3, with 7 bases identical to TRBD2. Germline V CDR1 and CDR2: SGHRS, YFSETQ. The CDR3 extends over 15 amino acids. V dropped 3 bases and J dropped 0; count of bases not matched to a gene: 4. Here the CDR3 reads CASSSSGASTDTQYF. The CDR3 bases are TGCGCCAGCAGCTCGAGCGGGGCTAGCACAGATACGCAGTATTTT.

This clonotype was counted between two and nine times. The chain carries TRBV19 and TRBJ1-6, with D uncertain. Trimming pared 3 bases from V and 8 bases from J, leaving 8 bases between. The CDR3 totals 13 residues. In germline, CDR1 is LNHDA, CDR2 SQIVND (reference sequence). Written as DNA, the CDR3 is TGTGCCAGTAGTATCTCGTGGGATTCACCCCTCCACTTT. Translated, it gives CASSISWDSPLHF.

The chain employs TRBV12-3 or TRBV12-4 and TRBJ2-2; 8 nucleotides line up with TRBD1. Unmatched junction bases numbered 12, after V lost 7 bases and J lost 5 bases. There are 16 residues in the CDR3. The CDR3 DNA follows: TGTGCCAGCATAAGATCGACAGGGGAGTGGACCGGGGAGCTGTTTTTT. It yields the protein CASIRSTGEWTGELFF.

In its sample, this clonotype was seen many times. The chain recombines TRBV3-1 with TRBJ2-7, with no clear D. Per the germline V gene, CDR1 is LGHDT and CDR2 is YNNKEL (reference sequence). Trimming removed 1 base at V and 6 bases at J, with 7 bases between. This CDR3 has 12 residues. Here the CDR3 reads CASSQAPPEQYF. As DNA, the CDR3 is TGTGCCAGCAGCCAAGCCCCTCCCGAGCAGTACTTC.

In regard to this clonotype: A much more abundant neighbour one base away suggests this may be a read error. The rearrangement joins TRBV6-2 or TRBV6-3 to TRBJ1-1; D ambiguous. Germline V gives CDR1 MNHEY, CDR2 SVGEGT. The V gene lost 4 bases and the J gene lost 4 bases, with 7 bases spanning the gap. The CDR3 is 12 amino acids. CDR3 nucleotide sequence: TGTGCCAGCAGTTTTGTGGCCACTGAAGCTTTCTTT. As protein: CASSFVATEAFF.

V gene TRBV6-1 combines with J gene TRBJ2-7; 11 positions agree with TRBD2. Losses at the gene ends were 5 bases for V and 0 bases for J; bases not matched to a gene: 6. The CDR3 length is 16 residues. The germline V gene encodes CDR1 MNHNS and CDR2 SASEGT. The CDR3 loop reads CASSTGTSGSSYEQYF. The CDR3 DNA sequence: TGTGCCAGCAGTACGGGGACTAGCGGAAGCTCCTACGAGCAGTACTTC.

CDR3 protein: CASSQDLRGSSYNSPLHF. The CDR3 region has the DNA TGCGCCAGCAGCCAAGATTTGAGAGGGAGCTCCTATAATTCACCCCTCCACTTT. V and J are TRBV4-3 and TRBJ1-6, with D uncertain. Trimming took off 0 bases at V and 0 bases at J, with 12 bases between the two ends. Germline CDR1 is LGHNA and CDR2 is YSLEER. The CDR3 totals 18 residues.

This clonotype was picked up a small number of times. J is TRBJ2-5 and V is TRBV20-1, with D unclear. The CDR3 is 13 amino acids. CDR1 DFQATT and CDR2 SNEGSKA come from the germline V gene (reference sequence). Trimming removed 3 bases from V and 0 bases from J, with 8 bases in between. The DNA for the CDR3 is TGCAGTGCTAGGGTGGAGTACCAAGAGACCCAGTACTTC. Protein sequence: CSARVEYQETQYF.

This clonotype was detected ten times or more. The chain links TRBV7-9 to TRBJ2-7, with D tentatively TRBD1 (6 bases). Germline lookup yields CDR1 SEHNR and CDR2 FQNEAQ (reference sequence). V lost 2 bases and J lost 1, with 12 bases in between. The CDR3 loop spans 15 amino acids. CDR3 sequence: CASSLSTTGSYEQYF. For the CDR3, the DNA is TGTGCCAGCAGCTTATCAACCACAGGGTCCTACGAGCAGTACTTC.

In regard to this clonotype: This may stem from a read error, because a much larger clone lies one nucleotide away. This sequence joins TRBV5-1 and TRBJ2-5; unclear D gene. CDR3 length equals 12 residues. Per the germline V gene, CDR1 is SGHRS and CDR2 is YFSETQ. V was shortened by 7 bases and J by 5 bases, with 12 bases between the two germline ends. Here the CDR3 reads CASGMDMETQYF. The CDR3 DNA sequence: TGCGCCAGCGGGATGGATATGGAGACCCAGTACTTC.

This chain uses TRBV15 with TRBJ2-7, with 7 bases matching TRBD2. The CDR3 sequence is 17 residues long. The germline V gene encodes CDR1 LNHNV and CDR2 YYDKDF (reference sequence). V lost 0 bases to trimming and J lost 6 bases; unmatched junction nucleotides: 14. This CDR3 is CATSRDGGGGGVGEQYF. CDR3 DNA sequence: TGTGCCACCAGCAGAGATGGGGGTGGCGGGGGAGTCGGCGAGCAGTACTTC.

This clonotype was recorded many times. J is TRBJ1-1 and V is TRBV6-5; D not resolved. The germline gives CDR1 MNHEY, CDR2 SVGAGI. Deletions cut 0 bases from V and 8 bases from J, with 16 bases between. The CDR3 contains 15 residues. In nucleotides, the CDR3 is TGTGCCAGCAGTTACTCGTTGGGCCAAGAGATGGAAGCTTTCTTT. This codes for CASSYSLGQEMEAFF.

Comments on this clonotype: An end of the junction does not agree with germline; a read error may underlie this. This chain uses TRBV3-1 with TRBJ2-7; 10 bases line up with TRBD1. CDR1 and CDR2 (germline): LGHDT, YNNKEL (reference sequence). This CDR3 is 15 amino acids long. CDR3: CASSLPGTGAYEQYF. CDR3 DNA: TGTGCCAGCAGCCTTCCCGGGACAGGGGCTTACGAACAGTACTTC.

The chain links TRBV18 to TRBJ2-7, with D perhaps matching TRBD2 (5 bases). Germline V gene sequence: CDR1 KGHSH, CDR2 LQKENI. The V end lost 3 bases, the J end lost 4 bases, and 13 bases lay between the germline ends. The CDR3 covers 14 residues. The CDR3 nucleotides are TGTGCCAGCTCACCCTCCGGGATCCAGTACGAGCAGTACTTC. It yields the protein CASSPSGIQYEQYF.

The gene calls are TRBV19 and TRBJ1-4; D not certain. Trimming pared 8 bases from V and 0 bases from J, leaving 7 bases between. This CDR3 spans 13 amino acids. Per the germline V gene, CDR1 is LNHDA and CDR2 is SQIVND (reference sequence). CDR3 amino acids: CASSAATNEKLFF. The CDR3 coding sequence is TGTGCCAGTTCAGCAGCAACTAATGAAAAACTGTTTTTT.

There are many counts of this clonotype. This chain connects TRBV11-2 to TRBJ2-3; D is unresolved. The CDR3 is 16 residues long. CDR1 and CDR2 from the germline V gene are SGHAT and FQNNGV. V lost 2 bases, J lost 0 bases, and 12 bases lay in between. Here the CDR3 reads CASSLKGASSTDTQYF. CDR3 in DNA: TGTGCCAGCAGCTTAAAAGGCGCATCTAGCACAGATACGCAGTATTTT.

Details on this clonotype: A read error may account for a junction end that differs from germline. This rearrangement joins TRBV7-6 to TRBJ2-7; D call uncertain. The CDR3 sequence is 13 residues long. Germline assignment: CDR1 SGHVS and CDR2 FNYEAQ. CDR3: CASTPLMGYERYF. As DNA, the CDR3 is TGTGCCAGCACCCCACTAATGGGCTACGAGCGGTACTTC.

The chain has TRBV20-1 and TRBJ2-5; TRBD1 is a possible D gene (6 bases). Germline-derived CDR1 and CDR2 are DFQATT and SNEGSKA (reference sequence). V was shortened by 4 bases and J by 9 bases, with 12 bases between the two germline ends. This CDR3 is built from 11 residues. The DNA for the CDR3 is TGCAGTGCTACCCACAGGGAAGCCCAGTACTTC. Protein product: CSATHREAQYF.

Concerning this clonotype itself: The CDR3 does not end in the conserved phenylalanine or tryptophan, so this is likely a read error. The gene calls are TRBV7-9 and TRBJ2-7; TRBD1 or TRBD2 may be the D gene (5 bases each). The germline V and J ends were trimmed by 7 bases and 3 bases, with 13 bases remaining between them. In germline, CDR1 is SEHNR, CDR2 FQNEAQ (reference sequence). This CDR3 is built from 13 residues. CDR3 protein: CASTGTGNYEQYL. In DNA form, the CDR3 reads TGTGCCAGCACCGGGACGGGAAACTACGAGCAGTACCTC.

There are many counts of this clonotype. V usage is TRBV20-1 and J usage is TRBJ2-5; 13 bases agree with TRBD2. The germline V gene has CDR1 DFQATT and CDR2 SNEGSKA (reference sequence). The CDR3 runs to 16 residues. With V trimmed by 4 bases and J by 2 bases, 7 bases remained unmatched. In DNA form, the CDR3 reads TGCAGTGCTACCAAGACTAGCGGGGGGTCACAAGAGACCCAGTACTTC. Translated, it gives CSATKTSGGSQETQYF.